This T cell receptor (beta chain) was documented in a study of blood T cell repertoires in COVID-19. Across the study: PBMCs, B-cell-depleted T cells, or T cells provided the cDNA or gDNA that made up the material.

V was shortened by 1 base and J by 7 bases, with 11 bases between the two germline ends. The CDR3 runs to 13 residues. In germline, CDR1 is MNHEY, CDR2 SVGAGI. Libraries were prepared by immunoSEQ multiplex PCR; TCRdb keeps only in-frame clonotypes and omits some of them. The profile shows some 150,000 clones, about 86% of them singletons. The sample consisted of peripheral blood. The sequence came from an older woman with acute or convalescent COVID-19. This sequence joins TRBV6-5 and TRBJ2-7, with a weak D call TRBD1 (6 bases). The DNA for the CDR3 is TGTGCCAGCAGTTACTTAGCAGGGGATGAGCAGTACTTC. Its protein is CASSYLAGDEQYF.